The 5 T cell receptor beta chains listed next were all sequenced from one sample in a study of CD8+CD57+ T cells in acquired aplastic anemia. Patients sequenced had flow cytometry evidence of CD8+CD57+ cell expansion. Genomic DNA acted as the template from which TCR beta VDJ combination and CDR3 sequence profiling were carried out. MiXCR, run by TCRdb on the reads, gives a single entry per CDR3 protein. The table lists about 470,000 distinct CDR3 sequences, 25% to 40% of them singletons. Sequencing was carried out using sorted CD4+, CD8+, or CD8+CD57+ T cells (not recorded which) from PBMCs. These receptors were taken from a human donor with aplastic anemia.

The rearrangement uses TRBV2 and TRBJ2-7, with D perhaps TRBD1 (5 bases). The last part of the DNA fits TRBJ2-1 better; the J call may be wrong. This CDR3 comprises 16 residues. Germline assignment: CDR1 SNHLY and CDR2 FYNNEI. Here the CDR3 reads CASSENYRIGYNEQFF. The CDR3 DNA reads as TGTGCCAGCAGTGAAAATTACAGGATCGGCTACAATGAGCAGTTCTTC.

The table lists this clonotype with many counts. The genes are TRBV29-1 and TRBJ1-2, with no clear D. The ends were cut back, 5 bases at V and 11 bases at J, with 12 bases in the middle. Germline lookup yields CDR1 SQVTM and CDR2 ANQGSEA. The CDR3 totals 10 residues. As DNA, the CDR3 is TGCAGCGTTTTGGGTCCTCCTTACACCTTC. Protein: CSVLGPPYTF.

The chain combines TRBV6-1 with TRBJ1-5; 7 positions match TRBD1. CDR3 length equals 16 residues. V lost 6 bases to trimming and J lost 3 bases; unmatched junction nucleotides: 11. Per the germline V gene, CDR1 is MNHNS and CDR2 is SASEGT. CDR3 protein: CASRIQTGIYNQPQHF. The CDR3 DNA sequence: TGTGCCAGCAGGATACAGACAGGGATTTACAATCAGCCCCAGCATTTT.

The chain has TRBV10-2 and TRBJ1-5; D remains ambiguous. Germline values: CDR1 WSHSY, CDR2 SAAADI. The length of the CDR3 is 14 residues. V shed 1 base and J shed 2 bases, with 6 bases lying between them. CDR3 sequence reads: CASSEWRGNQPQHF. DNA of the CDR3: TGCGCCAGCAGTGAGTGGCGGGGCAATCAGCCCCAGCATTTT.

This clonotype was counted a few times. J is TRBJ2-7 and V is TRBV10-3; TRBD1 might be the D (7 bases). Between the trimmed V and J ends, which lost 10 bases and 3 bases, there was a span of 19 bases. CDR3 length equals 14 residues. CDR1 and CDR2 from the germline V gene are ENHRY and SYGVKD. In nucleotides, the CDR3 is TGTGCCAGCACCTTACGGGGGACAGTCTACGAGCAGTACTTC. Translated, it gives CASTLRGTVYEQYF.